This T cell receptor beta chain was captured by sequencing in a study of metastatic and nonmetastatic thyroid tumors. The germline gives CDR1 MDHEN, CDR2 SYDVKM. V was clipped by 6 bases and J by 11 bases; unmatched bases: 6. The CDR3 is made up of 11 amino acids. Thyroid surgery was performed in patients who had received no treatment beforehand. Source study methods: A papillary thyroid cancer distant-metastasis classifier was built from CDR3 differences across clinicopathological groups. TCRdb reprocessed the PCR reads via MiXCR. None of the V and J calls come from the authors' own analysis; TCRdb made them. In the table there are about 92,000 clones, 15% of which are singletons.

The V and J genes are TRBV28 and TRBJ1-2; TRBD1 agrees at 7 bases. The sequence was collected from a female donor with papillary thyroid cancer or a benign thyroid nodule (not recorded which). Some clones in this sample may be carry-over from other donors' samples. The sequencing sample was made of blood. The CDR3 sequence: CASSKQGKYTF. The CDR3 nucleotides are TGTGCCAGCAGCAAACAGGGGAAATACACCTTC.